This T cell receptor (beta chain) was sequenced for a study of T cells in Graves' hyperthyroidism and ophthalmopathy. Study-wide findings and caveats: Most clonotypes expanded in thyroid above 0.001 were likewise present in blood.

Amplification of TCR beta CDR3 regions used RNA as the template. An initial round of RT-PCR targeting the TCR CDR3 relied on the HTBI primer set. TCRdb fed the multiplex PCR reads into MiXCR, producing one record per CDR3 protein. Of 650,000 to 800,000 distinct CDR3 sequences listed, roughly 46% were seen once; the top ten hold roughly 7.2%. Reasons for excluding patients were uncontrolled infection, other autoimmune disease, pregnancy or lactation. Thyroid ultrasound and orbital computed tomography, with clinical symptoms and serum thyroxine and TRAb, informed diagnoses. Of note for this clonotype: What it binds is not known.

This clonotype originated in an adult man with Graves' disease, either hyperthyroidism or ophthalmopathy (not recorded which). The sequencing sample was made of peripheral blood or thyroid tissue (not recorded which).

CDR3 residues: CASRTSWVNTEAFF. DNA for the CDR3: TGTGCCAGCAGGACGAGTTGGGTGAACACTGAAGCTTTCTTT. V and J are TRBV7-9 and TRBJ1-1; D is ambiguous. Germline CDR1 reads SEHNR; CDR2 reads FQNEAQ (reference sequence). CDR3 length equals 14 residues. V was trimmed by 6 bases and J by 0 bases, leaving 11 bases between them.